This TCR beta chain appears in the sequencing data of a study of shared clonotypes between healthy human individuals. CDR1 is SQVTM and CDR2 is ANQGSEA in the germline V gene. This CDR3 contains 14 residues. V was shortened by 6 bases and J by 9 bases, with 21 bases between the two germline ends. Per the study methods: ImmunoSEQ gave junction-only sequences without quality scores, so filtering differed. Sequencing was performed with immunoSEQ multiplex PCR; in TCRdb, only in-frame clones are kept and a portion is missing. V, J and clone size derive from that table, while D and trimming were established from the DNA sequence. This sample yields 450,000 to 600,000 clones, of which less than 80% are seen a single time; roughly 12% belongs to the top ten.

This receptor was obtained from a woman in her forties in good health. Some clones in this sample may be carry-over from other donors' samples. The sequencing sample was made of PBMCs. The rearrangement joins TRBV29-1 to TRBJ2-1; TRBD1 might be the D (6 bases). The DNA of the CDR3 is TGCAGCGTCGAGACATACCGGGACATCGGTGAGCAGTTCTTC. It is translated as CSVETYRDIGEQFF.